This TCR beta chain was profiled in a study of blood T cell repertoires in COVID-19. Turning to the study itself: Whether acute or convalescent, the COVID-19 samples came from the United States, Italy and Spain. T cells, B-cell-depleted T cells, or PBMCs supplied cDNA or gDNA.

CDR3 length equals 16 residues. Germline V lookup: CDR1 MNHEY, CDR2 SVGAGI. V lost 0 bases, J lost 6 bases, and 10 bases stayed unmatched. In the source study's methods: Amplifying reference gene primers gave estimates of nucleated cell counts. The protocol was immunoSEQ multiplex PCR, while the TCRdb copy is restricted to in-frame clones and leaves out a portion. The D gene and trimming were derived from the DNA, and the V and J assignments and clone size from that table. The table lists about 110,000 clones, approximately 80% of them singletons. The TCR was taken from a woman aged 70-85 years with acute or convalescent COVID-19. The V call is TRBV6-5, the J call TRBJ1-1; 7 nucleotides align to TRBD1. Sequencing was carried out using peripheral blood. The CDR3, as DNA: TGTGCCAGCAGTTACTCGGTTTCTCTCAGGGGGGCTGAAGCTTTCTTT. Amino acids: CASSYSVSLRGAEAFF.